Shown below are 19 T cell receptor beta chains from a single sample sequenced in a study of cytomegalovirus exposure and HLA in healthy donors. The PCR ran on 60 Vbeta and 13 Jbeta primers. Profiled with immunoSEQ multiplex PCR; TCRdb holds only in-frame clones, not every one. This table holds 140,000 or so clones, just under 70% found once. The sequencing sample was made of PBMCs. The receptors derive from a man aged 60 to 75 in good health and CMV-seronegative.

J is TRBJ1-6 and V is TRBV30, with D uncertain. This CDR3 region has 13 residues. Germline V CDR1 and CDR2: GTSNPN, SVGIG (reference sequence). The V gene lost 2 bases and the J gene lost 8 bases, with 10 bases spanning the gap. CDR3 coding DNA: TGTGCCTGGAGTAAAGGCGGGTATTCACCCCTCCACTTT. Translation gives CAWSKGGYSPLHF. Looking up the rest from reference TRBV30 and TRBJ1-6 gives the full variable domain: SQTIHQWPATLVQPVGSPLSLECTVEGTSNPNLYWYRQAAGRGLQLLFYSVGIGQISSEVPQNLSASRPQDRQFILSSKKLLLSDSGFYLCAWSKGGYSPLHFGNGTRLTVT.

In its sample, this clone was seen a few times. This chain joins TRBV6-4 and TRBJ2-1; 7 nucleotides line up with TRBD2. The CDR3 covers 14 residues. The germline V gene has CDR1 MRHNA and CDR2 SNTAGT. Germline trimming cut 3 bases from V and 8 bases from J; bases unmatched to any gene: 7. The CDR3 DNA reads as TGTGCCAGCAGTGAGCAGCGGGGCGACGATGAGCAGTTCTTC. It encodes CASSEQRGDDEQFF.

The chain joins TRBV19 to TRBJ1-2; D possibly corresponds to TRBD1 (5 bases). The CDR3 contains 14 residues. The V gene's germline CDR1 is LNHDA and CDR2 SQIVND (reference sequence). Trimming stripped 3 bases from V and 6 bases from J, with 14 bases between. CDR3 region: CASSIMGQGNGYTF. CDR3 coding DNA: TGTGCCAGTAGTATCATGGGGCAGGGAAATGGCTACACCTTC.

The chain couples TRBV28 to TRBJ1-1; 9 positions match TRBD1. From germline, CDR1 is MDHEN and CDR2 SYDVKM. The CDR3 contains 19 residues. V lost 2 bases, J lost 4 bases, and 17 bases stayed unmatched. Here the CDR3 DNA reads TGTGCCAGCAGTTTACCAGCCGGGACAGGGTTCGGGTCGGGCACTGAAGCTTTCTTT. Its translation is CASSLPAGTGFGSGTEAFF. Drawing the rest from reference TRBV28 and TRBJ1-1, the complete variable domain is DVKVTQSSRYLVKRTGEKVFLECVQDMDHENMFWYRQDPGLGLRLIYFSYDVKMKEKGDIPEGYSVSREKKERFSLILESASTNQTSMYLCASSLPAGTGFGSGTEAFFGQGTRLTVV.

The CDR3 DNA reads as TGTGCCAGCAGCGTGGTCCAAGCGGGAGGAGCAGATACGCAGTATTTT. Protein sequence: CASSVVQAGGADTQYF. This chain joins TRBV9 and TRBJ2-3, with 9 bases aligning to TRBD2. The germline CDR1 and CDR2 sequences are SGDLS and YYNGEE. Trimming took 2 bases from V and 4 from J; bases not matched to a gene: 8. The CDR3 has 16 residues.

The rearrangement links TRBV18 to TRBJ1-4; the match to TRBD1 covers 8 bases. Germline V CDR1 and CDR2: KGHSH, LQKENI. The CDR3 is 15 residues long. V was clipped by 2 bases and J by 6 bases; unmatched bases: 5. CDR3 sequence (DNA): TGTGCCAGCTCACCAGCCAGGGGGCGAGATGAAAAACTGTTTTTT. This codes for CASSPARGRDEKLFF. Filled out from reference TRBV18 and TRBJ1-4, the complete variable domain reads NAGVMQNPRHLVRRRGQEARLRCSPMKGHSHVYWYRQLPEEGLKFMVYLQKENIIDESGMPKERFSAEFPKEGPSILRIQQVVRGDSAAYFCASSPARGRDEKLFFGSGTQLSVL.

This clone appeared a few times. The chain links TRBV12-5 to TRBJ1-1; the match to TRBD1 covers 8 bases. V shed 0 bases and J 0 bases; nucleotides not matched to a gene: 12. Germline CDR1 reads LGHNT; CDR2 reads FRNRAP. This CDR3 is built from 19 residues. Here the CDR3 reads CASGLVLGTGAFMNTEAFF. The CDR3 region has the DNA TGTGCTAGTGGTTTGGTACTAGGGACAGGCGCCTTTATGAACACTGAAGCTTTCTTT.

The table lists this clone with a few counts. The rearrangement uses TRBV5-1 and TRBJ2-1; 10 bases are shared with TRBD1. The CDR3 extends over 16 amino acids. The J segment lost 4 bases and the V segment lost 4 bases, leaving 8 bases of the junction unmatched. Germline V gene sequence: CDR1 SGHRS, CDR2 YFSETQ. CDR3 loop: CASSPRTGGEYNEQFF. DNA for the CDR3: TGCGCCAGCAGCCCTCGGACAGGGGGGGAATACAATGAGCAGTTCTTC.

In this sample, this clone turned up a few times. The rearrangement joins TRBV10-2 to TRBJ2-5; 8 bases line up with TRBD2. The CDR3 contains 13 residues. The V segment lost 3 bases and the J segment 3 bases; nucleotides outside the gene matches: 0. The germline gives CDR1 WSHSY, CDR2 SAAADI. This chain's CDR3 is CASSDGGEETQYF. The DNA for the CDR3 is TGCGCCAGCAGTGACGGGGGGGAAGAGACCCAGTACTTC.

As regards this clone: This specimen includes other DNA sequences encoding the same CDR3. CDR3 loop: CASSIGSGSYEQYF. The CDR3 nucleotides read TGTGCCAGTAGTATTGGTAGCGGGAGCTACGAGCAGTACTTC. J is TRBJ2-7 and V is TRBV19; 9 nucleotides line up with TRBD2. V dropped 3 bases and J dropped 3; count of bases not matched to a gene: 3. The CDR3 is 14 amino acids. From germline, CDR1 is LNHDA and CDR2 SQIVND (reference sequence).

This clone was detected a few times. J is TRBJ1-2 and V is TRBV29-1; D is uncertain. The germline gives CDR1 SQVTM, CDR2 ANQGSEA. V was trimmed by 6 bases and J by 8 bases, leaving 19 bases between them. CDR3 length equals 13 residues. CDR3 DNA: TGCAGCGTCCCTTCAGGTAGTGGGTCCGGCTACACCTTC. This encodes CSVPSGSGSGYTF. Based on the CDR3 plus reference TRBV29-1 and TRBJ1-2, the full variable domain is SAVISQKPSRDICQRGTSLTIQCQVDSQVTMMFWYRQQPGQSLTLIATANQGSEATYESGFVIDKFPISRPNLTFSTLTVSNMSPEDSSIYLCSVPSGSGSGYTFGSGTRLTVV.

The chain combines TRBV25-1 with TRBJ2-2; 7 bases match TRBD1. J was trimmed by 6 bases and V by 3 bases; bases with no gene match: 16. The CDR3 spans 18 residues. CDR1 and CDR2 (germline): MGHDK, SYGVNS. The CDR3 loop is CASSDWGSRGKASGELFF. As DNA, the CDR3 is TGTGCCAGCAGTGACTGGGGGAGCAGGGGGAAGGCGTCCGGGGAGCTGTTTTTT.

V gene TRBV9 combines with J gene TRBJ2-7, with D unclear. Germline V gene data show CDR1 as SGDLS and CDR2 as YYNGEE. This CDR3 has 15 amino acids. Trimming stripped 0 bases from V and 7 bases from J, with 17 bases between. The CDR3 region is CASSVAQSGVSEQYF. The CDR3 region has the DNA TGTGCCAGCAGCGTAGCACAGTCCGGCGTCTCAGAGCAGTACTTC.

This chain uses TRBV7-9 with TRBJ2-2, with a possible D match to TRBD1 (6 bases). This CDR3 spans 14 amino acids. Trimming took 5 bases from V and 6 from J, leaving 13 bases between them. Germline V gene sequence: CDR1 SEHNR, CDR2 FQNEAQ (reference sequence). The CDR3 nucleotides are TGTGCCAGCAGCCACACCCAGGGGTCCGGGGAGCTGTTTTTT. Amino acids: CASSHTQGSGELFF.

The V call is TRBV5-1, the J call TRBJ2-2, with 8 bases identical to TRBD2. Germline CDR1 and CDR2: SGHRS and YFSETQ. CDR3 size: 15 residues. V trimming: 0 bases; J trimming: 6 bases; junction bases outside the gene matches: 4. The CDR3 is CASSLGTSMPGELFF. CDR3 nucleotide sequence: TGCGCCAGCAGCTTGGGGACTAGCATGCCCGGGGAGCTGTTTTTT.

V and J are TRBV25-1 and TRBJ2-7, with 13 bases aligning to TRBD2. The CDR3 spans 17 residues. The V gene's germline CDR1 is MGHDK and CDR2 SYGVNS. Trimming at V came to 5 bases and at J to 0 bases, leaving 7 bases not matched to a gene. Here the CDR3 DNA reads TGTGCCAGCAGTATCCTCGGGACTAGCGGGATCTCCTACGAGCAGTACTTC. It translates to CASSILGTSGISYEQYF.

This clone has more than one count but fewer than ten. The chain links TRBV2 to TRBJ2-5; 7 bases match TRBD2. The DNA end is more similar to TRBJ2-7, so the J call may be wrong. CDR3 size: 11 residues. Germline lookup yields CDR1 SNHLY and CDR2 FYNNEI. The CDR3 nucleotides read TGTGCCACACGGGACTATTACGAGCAGTACTTC. It encodes CATRDYYEQYF.

The chain employs TRBV4-2 and TRBJ2-7; 11 bases agree with TRBD2. CDR3 length: 17 residues. Trimming removed 1 base from V and 2 bases from J; junction bases left unmatched: 7. The germline V gene has CDR1 LGHNA and CDR2 YNFKEQ. For the CDR3, the DNA is TGTGCCAGCAGCCAAGTCCCGACTAGCGGGACAACCTACGAGCAGTACTTC. Protein product: CASSQVPTSGTTYEQYF.

The chain combines TRBV30 with TRBJ2-2; D perhaps matches TRBD1 (5 bases). The CDR3 has 13 amino acids. Trimming took off 1 base at V and 7 bases at J, with 10 bases between the two ends. Germline V lookup: CDR1 GTSNPN, CDR2 SVGIG (reference sequence). The CDR3 sequence is CAWSGQLLGELFF. Here the CDR3 DNA reads TGTGCCTGGAGTGGACAGCTCCTCGGGGAGCTGTTTTTT.